This T cell receptor beta chain was found in a study of beta chain features in type 1 diabetes. Across the study: Over all samples combined, 107,917,701 sorted cells were examined. Study findings and constraints: The VDJ junctions of type 1 diabetes patients carried fewer insertions and more deletions.

Germline V gene data show CDR1 as SEHNR and CDR2 as FQNEAQ (reference sequence). V dropped 6 bases and J dropped 4 bases, with 15 bases sitting between them. This CDR3 comprises 15 residues. TCRB transcripts that were expressed got sequenced, as all of the isolated RNA had been reverse transcribed. Generated by immunoSEQ multiplex PCR, the TCRdb table keeps only in-frame clones and is missing some. The sample holds 860,000 or so clones; 17% are singletons and the top ten take roughly 0.025%. As to this clone: Its antigen is not identified.

The rearrangement joins TRBV7-9 to TRBJ2-2, with D perhaps assigned TRBD1 or TRBD2 (5 bases each). The sequencing sample was made of naive CD4+ T cells from blood. This clonotype was obtained from a young woman in good health. CDR3 DNA sequence: TGTGCCAGCAGGGAAGGGGCCGCGGGCACCGGGGAGCTGTTTTTT. Translated, it gives CASREGAAGTGELFF.